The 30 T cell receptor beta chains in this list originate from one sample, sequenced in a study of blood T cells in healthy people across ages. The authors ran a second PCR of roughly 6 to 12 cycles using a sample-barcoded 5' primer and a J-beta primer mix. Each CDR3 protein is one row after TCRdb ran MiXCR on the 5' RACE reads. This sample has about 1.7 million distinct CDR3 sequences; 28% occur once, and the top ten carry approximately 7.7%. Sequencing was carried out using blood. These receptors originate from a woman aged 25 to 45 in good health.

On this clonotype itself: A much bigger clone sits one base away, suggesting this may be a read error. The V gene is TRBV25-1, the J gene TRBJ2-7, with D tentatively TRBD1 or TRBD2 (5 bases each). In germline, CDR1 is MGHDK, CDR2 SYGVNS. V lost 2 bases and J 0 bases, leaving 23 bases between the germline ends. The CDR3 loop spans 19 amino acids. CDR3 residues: CASSERPGRGKRSSYEQYF. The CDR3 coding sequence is TGTGCCAGCAGTGAAAGGCCGGGACGGGGTAAAAGGAGCTCCTACGAGCAGTACTTC.

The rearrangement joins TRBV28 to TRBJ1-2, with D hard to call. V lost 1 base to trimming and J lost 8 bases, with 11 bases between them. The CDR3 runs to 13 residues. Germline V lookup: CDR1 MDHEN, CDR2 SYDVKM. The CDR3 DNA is TGTGCCAGCAGTTTATCACGGACGCGAGGCTACACCTTC. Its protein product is CASSLSRTRGYTF.

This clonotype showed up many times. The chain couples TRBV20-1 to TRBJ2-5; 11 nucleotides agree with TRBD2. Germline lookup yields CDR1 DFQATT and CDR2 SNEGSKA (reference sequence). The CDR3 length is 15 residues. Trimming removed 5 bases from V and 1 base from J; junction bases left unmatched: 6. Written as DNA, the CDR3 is TGCAGTGCTTATCCGGGACTAGCGGCCCAAGAGACCCAGTACTTC. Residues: CSAYPGLAAQETQYF.

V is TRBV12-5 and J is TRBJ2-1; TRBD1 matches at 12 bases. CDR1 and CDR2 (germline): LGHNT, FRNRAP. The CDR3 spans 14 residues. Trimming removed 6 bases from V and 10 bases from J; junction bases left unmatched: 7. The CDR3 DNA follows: TGTGCTAGTGGGATGGGACAGGGGGCCTACGAGCAGTTCTTC. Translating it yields CASGMGQGAYEQFF.

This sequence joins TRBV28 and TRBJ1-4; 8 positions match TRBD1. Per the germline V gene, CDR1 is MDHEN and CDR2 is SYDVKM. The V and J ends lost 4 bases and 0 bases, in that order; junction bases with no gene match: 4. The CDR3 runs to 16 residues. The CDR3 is CASSSPGGATNEKLFF. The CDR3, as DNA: TGTGCCAGCAGTTCCCCAGGGGGCGCAACTAATGAAAAACTGTTTTTT.

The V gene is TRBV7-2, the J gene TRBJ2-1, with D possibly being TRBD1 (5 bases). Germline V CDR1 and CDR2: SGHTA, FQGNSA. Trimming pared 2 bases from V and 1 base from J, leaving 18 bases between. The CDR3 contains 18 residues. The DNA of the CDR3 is TGTGCCAGCAGCTTAAGTCTTTCGGCAGGGTGGTCCTACAATGAGCAGTTCTTC. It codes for CASSLSLSAGWSYNEQFF.

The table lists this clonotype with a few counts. This CDR3 is CASSEDRDRAYNEQFF. The CDR3 DNA sequence: TGTGCCAGCAGTGAAGATAGGGACAGGGCCTACAATGAGCAGTTCTTC. This sequence joins TRBV2 and TRBJ2-1; 9 nucleotides agree with TRBD1. V lost 1 base, J lost 2 bases, and 3 bases stayed unmatched. This CDR3 is built from 16 residues. Germline V lookup: CDR1 SNHLY, CDR2 FYNNEI.

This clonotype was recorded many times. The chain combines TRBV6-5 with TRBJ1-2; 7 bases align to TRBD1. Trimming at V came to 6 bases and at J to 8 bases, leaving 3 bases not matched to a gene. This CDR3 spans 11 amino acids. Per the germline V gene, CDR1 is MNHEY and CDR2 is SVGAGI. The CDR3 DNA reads TGTGCCAGCAGCAAAGGGGGCGGCTACACCTTC. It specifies CASSKGGGYTF.

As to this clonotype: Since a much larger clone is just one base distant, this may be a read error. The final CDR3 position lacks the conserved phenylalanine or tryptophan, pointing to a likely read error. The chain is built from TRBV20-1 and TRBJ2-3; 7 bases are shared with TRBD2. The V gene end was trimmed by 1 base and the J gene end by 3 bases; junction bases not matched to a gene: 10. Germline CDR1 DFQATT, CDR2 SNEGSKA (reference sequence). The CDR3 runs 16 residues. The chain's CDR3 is CSARASAGVWTDTQYC. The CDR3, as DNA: TGCAGTGCTAGAGCCTCGGCGGGGGTTTGGACAGATACGCAGTATTGT.

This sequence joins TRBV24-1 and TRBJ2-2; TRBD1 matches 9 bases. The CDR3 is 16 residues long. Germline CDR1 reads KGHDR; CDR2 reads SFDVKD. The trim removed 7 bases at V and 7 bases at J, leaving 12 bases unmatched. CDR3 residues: CATSDTGTGLGGELFF. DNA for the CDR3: TGTGCCACCAGCGATACCGGGACAGGGCTTGGCGGGGAGCTGTTTTTT.

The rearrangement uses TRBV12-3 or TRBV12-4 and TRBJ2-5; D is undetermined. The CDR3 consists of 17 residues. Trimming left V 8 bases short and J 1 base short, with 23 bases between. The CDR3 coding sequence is TGTGCCAGCCGGGCCCCAATGTTACGGTTTGGCCAAGAGACCCAGTACTTC. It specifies CASRAPMLRFGQETQYF.

The CDR3 region has the DNA TGTGTCACAGCGGTCAAAGGGGGGGGGATCTACGAGCAGTACTTC. Translated: CVTAVKGGGIYEQYF. The chain carries TRBV6-5 and TRBJ2-7; possibly TRBD2 for D (7 bases). This CDR3 spans 15 amino acids. Germline V lookup: CDR1 MNHEY, CDR2 SVGAGI.

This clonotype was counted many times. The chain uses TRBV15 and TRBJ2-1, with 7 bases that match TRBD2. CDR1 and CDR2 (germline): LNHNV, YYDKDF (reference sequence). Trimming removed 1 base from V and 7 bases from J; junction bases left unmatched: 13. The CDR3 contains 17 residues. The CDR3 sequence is CATSRGALAERGNEQFF. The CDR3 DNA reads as TGTGCCACCAGCAGAGGAGCCCTAGCGGAGCGAGGAAATGAGCAGTTCTTC.

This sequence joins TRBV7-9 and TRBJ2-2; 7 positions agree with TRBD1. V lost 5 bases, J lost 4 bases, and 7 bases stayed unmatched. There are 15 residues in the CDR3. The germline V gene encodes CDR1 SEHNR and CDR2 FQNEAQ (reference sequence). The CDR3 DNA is TGTGCCAGCAGCACTCGGACAGGCGCCACCGGGGAGCTGTTTTTT. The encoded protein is CASSTRTGATGELFF.

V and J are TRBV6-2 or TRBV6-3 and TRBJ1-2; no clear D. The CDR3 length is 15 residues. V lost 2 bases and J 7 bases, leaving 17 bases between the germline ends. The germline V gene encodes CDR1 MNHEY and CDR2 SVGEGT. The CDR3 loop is CASSYAASALSGYTF. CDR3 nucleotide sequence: TGTGCCAGCAGTTACGCGGCTTCCGCACTAAGTGGCTACACCTTC.

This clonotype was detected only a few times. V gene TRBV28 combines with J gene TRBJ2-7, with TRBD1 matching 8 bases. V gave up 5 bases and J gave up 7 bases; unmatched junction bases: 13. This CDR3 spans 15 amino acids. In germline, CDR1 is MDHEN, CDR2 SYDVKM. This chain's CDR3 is CASSLGQGSSGEQYF. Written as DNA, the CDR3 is TGTGCCAGCAGTCTAGGACAGGGTTCATCGGGTGAGCAGTACTTC. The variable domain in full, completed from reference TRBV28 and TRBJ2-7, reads DVKVTQSSRYLVKRTGEKVFLECVQDMDHENMFWYRQDPGLGLRLIYFSYDVKMKEKGDIPEGYSVSREKKERFSLILESASTNQTSMYLCASSLGQGSSGEQYFGPGTRLTVT.

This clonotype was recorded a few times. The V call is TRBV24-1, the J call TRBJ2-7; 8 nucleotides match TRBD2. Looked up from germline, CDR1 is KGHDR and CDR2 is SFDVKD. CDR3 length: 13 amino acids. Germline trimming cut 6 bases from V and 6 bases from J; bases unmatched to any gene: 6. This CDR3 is CATSSGSTAEQYF. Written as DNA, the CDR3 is TGTGCCACCAGTAGCGGGAGTACGGCCGAGCAGTACTTC.

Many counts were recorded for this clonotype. CDR3 sequence: CASSLGGWDNRYNEQFF. The CDR3 DNA is TGCGCCAGCAGCTTGGGGGGCTGGGACAACCGCTACAATGAGCAGTTCTTC. The J gene is TRBJ2-1, the V gene TRBV5-1; maybe TRBD1 (6 bases). The CDR3 runs to 17 residues. The V gene lost 0 bases and the J gene lost 3 bases, with 16 bases spanning the gap. Looked up from germline, CDR1 is SGHRS and CDR2 is YFSETQ.

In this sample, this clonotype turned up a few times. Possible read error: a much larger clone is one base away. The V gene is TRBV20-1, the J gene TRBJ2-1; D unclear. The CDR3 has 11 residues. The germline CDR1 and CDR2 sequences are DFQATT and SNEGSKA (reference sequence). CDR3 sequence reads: CRARAAGEQFF. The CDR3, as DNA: TGCAGGGCTAGGGCTGCCGGGGAGCAGTTCTTC.

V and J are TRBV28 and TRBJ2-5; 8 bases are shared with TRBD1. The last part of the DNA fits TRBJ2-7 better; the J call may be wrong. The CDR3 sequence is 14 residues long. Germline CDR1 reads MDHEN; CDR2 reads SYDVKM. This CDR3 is CANIAGTGFDEQYF. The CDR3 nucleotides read TGTGCCAACATCGCCGGGACAGGATTTGACGAGCAGTACTTC.

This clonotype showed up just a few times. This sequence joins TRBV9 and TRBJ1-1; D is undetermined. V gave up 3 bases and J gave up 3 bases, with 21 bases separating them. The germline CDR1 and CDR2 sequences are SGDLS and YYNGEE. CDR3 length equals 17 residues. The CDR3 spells CASSESRRAQSDTEAFF. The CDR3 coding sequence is TGTGCCAGCAGCGAGTCTCGCCGGGCCCAAAGCGACACTGAAGCTTTCTTT.

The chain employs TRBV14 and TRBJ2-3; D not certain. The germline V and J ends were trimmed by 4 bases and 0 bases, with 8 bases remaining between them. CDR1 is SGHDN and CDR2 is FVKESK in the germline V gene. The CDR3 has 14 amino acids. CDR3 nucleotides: TGTGCCAGCAGCCCGTTCCTTAGCACAGATACGCAGTATTTT. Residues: CASSPFLSTDTQYF.

In nucleotides, the CDR3 is TGTGCCAGCAGCCCAGGAGGACTAGCGGGGTACGAGCAGTACTTC. Amino acids: CASSPGGLAGYEQYF. The chain is built from TRBV7-3 and TRBJ2-5, with 12 nucleotides matching TRBD2. The last part of the DNA fits TRBJ2-7 better; the J call may be wrong. Per germline, CDR1 SGHTA and CDR2 FQGTGA. This CDR3 has 15 amino acids.

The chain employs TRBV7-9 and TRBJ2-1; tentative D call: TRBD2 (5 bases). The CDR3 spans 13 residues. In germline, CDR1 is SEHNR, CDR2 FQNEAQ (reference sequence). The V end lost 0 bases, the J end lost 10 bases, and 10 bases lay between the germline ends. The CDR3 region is CASSLATSGEQFF. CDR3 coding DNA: TGTGCCAGCAGCTTAGCTACCAGCGGCGAGCAGTTCTTC.

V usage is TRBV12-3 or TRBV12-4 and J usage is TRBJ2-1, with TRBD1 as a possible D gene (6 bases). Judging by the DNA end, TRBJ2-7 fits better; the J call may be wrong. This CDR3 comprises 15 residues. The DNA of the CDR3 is TGTGCCAGCAGTTTTAAGGGGGTGCCTTACAATGAGCAGTACTTC. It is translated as CASSFKGVPYNEQYF.

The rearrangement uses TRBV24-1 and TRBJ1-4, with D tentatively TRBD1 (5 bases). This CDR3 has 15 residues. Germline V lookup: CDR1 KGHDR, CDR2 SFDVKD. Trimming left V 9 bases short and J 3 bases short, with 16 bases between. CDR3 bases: TGTGCCACCTCAGCCCGGGGAGGGGCTAATGAAAAACTGTTTTTT. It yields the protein CATSARGGANEKLFF.

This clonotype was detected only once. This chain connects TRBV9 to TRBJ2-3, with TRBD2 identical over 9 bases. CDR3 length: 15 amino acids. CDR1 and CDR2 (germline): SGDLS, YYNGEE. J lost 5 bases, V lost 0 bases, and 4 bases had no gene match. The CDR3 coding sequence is TGTGCCAGCAGCGTAGCTAGCGGGGTAGAAGATACGCAGTATTTT. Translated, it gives CASSVASGVEDTQYF.

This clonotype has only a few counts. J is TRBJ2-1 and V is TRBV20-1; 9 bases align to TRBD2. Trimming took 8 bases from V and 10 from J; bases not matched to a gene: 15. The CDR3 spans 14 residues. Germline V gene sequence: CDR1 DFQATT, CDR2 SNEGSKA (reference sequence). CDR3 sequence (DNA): TGCAGTTGGGGGGACCAGCGGGGGGCAGGGGAGCAGTTCTTC. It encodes CSWGDQRGAGEQFF.

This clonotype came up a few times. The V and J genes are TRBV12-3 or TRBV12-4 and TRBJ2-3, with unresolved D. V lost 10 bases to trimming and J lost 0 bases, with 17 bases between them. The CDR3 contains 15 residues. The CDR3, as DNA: TGTGCCACACAAATGTCGAAAACTAGCACAGATACGCAGTATTTT. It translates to CATQMSKTSTDTQYF.

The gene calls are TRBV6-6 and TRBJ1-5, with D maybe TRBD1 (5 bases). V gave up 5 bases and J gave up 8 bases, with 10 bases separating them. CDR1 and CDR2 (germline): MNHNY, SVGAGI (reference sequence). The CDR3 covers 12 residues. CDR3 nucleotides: TGTGCCAGCAGTGACCGGGGGGAGCCCCAGCATTTT. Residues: CASSDRGEPQHF.